Given below is one TCR gamma chain in context. What it recognizes is unknown. This sample was taken from a study of human gamma delta and Vdelta1 T cells. TCRdb re-identified clones in the PCR reads via CATT. The data contain around 4,500 gamma-chain clones, about 31% of them seen just once; the ten biggest clones take up just under 3%. The CDR3 consists of 13 residues. From germline, CDR1 is VINAFY and CDR2 YDVSNSKD. Trimming took 2 bases from V and 7 from J; bases not matched to a gene: 8. Whole-study results and caveats: Polyclonal Delta One T cells reportedly showed broad cytotoxic targeting of acute myeloid leukemia.

V and J are TRGV5 and TRGJ1 or TRGJ2. Sample: Vdelta1 gamma-delta T cells from blood grown in culture (DOT cells). The receptor's source is a human donor in good health. CDR3 nucleotides: TGTGCCACCTGGGACACGGAGGGGTATAAGAAACTCTTT. Protein product: CATWDTEGYKKLF.